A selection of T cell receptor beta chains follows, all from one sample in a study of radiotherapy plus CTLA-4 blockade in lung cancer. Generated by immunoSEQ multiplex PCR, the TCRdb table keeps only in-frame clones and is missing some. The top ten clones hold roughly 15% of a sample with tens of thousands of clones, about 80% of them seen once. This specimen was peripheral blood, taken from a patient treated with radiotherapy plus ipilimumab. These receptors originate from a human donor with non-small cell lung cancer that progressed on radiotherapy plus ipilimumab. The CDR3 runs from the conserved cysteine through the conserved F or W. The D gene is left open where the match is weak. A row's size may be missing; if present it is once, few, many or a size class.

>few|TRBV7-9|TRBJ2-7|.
CASSWAGRVYEQYF
TGTGCCAGCAGTTGGGCAGGTAGGGTCTACGAGCAGTACTTC
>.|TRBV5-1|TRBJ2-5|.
CASSLGNLGGETQYF
TGCGCCAGCAGCTTGGGGAATTTGGGCGGAGAGACCCAGTACTTC
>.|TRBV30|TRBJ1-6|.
CAWSLRYNSPLHF
TGTGCCTGGAGTCTTCGTTATAATTCACCCCTCCACTTT
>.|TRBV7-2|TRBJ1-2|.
CASSLSAGNYGYTF
TGTGCCAGCAGCTTAAGCGCAGGGAACTATGGCTACACCTTC
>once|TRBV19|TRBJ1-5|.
CASSIGLSNQPQHF
TGTGCCAGTAGTATAGGTCTTAGCAATCAGCCCCAGCATTTT
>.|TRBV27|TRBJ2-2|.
CASSLRRVRGTGELFF
TGTGCCAGCAGTTTGAGACGGGTTAGGGGCACCGGGGAGCTGTTTTTT
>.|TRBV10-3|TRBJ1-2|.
CAISEMADYGYTF
TGTGCCATCAGTGAGATGGCAGACTATGGCTACACCTTC
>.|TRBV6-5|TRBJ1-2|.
CASSPGPGYGYTF
TGTGCCAGCAGTCCGGGGCCGGGCTATGGCTACACCTTC
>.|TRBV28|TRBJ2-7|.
CASSFHPREYEQYF
TGTGCCAGCAGTTTTCATCCCAGGGAGTACGAGCAGTACTTC
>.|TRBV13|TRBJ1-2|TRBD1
CASSLNRQGYYGYTF
TGTGCCAGCAGCTTAAATCGACAGGGGTACTATGGCTACACCTTC
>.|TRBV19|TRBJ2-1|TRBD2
CASSPTSGRAYEQFF
TGTGCCAGTAGTCCCACTAGCGGGAGGGCCTACGAGCAGTTCTTC
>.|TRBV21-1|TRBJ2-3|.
CASKNRTQYF
TGTGCCAGCAAAAATAGAACGCAGTATTTT
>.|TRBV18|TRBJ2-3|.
CASSTTDTQYF
TGTGCCAGCTCCACCACAGATACGCAGTATTTT
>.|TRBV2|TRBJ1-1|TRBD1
CASRGSGGTGNTEAFF
TGTGCCAGCAGGGGGTCAGGGGGCACCGGAAACACTGAAGCTTTCTTT
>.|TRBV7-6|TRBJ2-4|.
CASSPSLQPRGKAKNIQYF
TGTGCCAGCAGCCCCTCTCTTCAGCCGCGGGGTAAAGCCAAAAACATTCAGTACTTC
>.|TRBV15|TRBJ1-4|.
CATSRSQDEKLFF
TGTGCCACCAGCCGATCCCAGGATGAAAAACTGTTTTTT
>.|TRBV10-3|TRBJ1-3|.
CAISEWDVRSGNTIYF
TGTGCCATCAGTGAGTGGGACGTTCGCTCTGGAAACACCATATATTTT
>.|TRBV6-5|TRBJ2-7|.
CASSYRDGYEQYF
TGTGCCAGCAGTTACAGGGACGGGTACGAGCAGTACTTC
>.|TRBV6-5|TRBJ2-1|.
CASSYRASSSYNEQFF
TGTGCCAGCAGTTACAGGGCCAGCAGCTCCTACAATGAGCAGTTCTTC
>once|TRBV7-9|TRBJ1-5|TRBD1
CASSLGQGPWPQHF
TGTGCCAGCAGCCTCGGACAGGGGCCTTGGCCCCAGCATTTT
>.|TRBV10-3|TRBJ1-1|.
CAIRDLGGLGTEAFF
TGTGCCATCAGGGACCTTGGGGGTTTAGGGACTGAAGCTTTCTTT
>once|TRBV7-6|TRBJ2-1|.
CASSLGAYAGALNEQFF
TGTGCCAGCAGCTTAGGAGCCTATGCGGGGGCCTTAAATGAGCAGTTCTTC
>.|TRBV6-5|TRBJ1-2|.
CASSSGTWNGYTF
TGTGCCAGCAGTTCCGGGACATGGAATGGCTACACCTTC
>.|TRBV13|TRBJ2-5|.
CASSLDRSETQYF
TGTGCCAGCAGCTTAGACCGTTCAGAGACCCAGTACTTC
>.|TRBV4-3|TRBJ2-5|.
CASSQGLLKSGSETQYF
TGCGCCAGCAGCCAAGGTTTGCTGAAAAGTGGTTCAGAGACCCAGTACTTC
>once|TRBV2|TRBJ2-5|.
CASSEAGAETQYF
TGTGCCAGCAGTGAAGCGGGGGCAGAGACCCAGTACTTC
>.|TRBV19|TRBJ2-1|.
CASSIGGADNEQFF
TGTGCCAGTAGTATAGGGGGCGCGGACAATGAGCAGTTCTTC
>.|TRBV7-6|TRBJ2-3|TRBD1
CASSFRTGTSTDTQYF
TGTGCCAGCAGCTTCAGGACAGGGACAAGCACAGATACGCAGTATTTT
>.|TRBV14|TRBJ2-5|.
CASSHALATQYF
TGTGCCAGCAGCCACGCCCTAGCGACCCAGTACTTC
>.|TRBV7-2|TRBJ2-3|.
CASSLSPRATDTQYF
TGTGCCAGCAGCTTATCCCCCAGGGCAACAGATACGCAGTATTTT
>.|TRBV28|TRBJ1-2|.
CASSLGGNYGYTF
TGTGCCAGCAGTTTGGGAGGGAACTATGGCTACACCTTC
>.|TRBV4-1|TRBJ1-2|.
CASSGPPGHYGYTF
TGCGCCAGCAGCGGTCCTCCAGGGCACTATGGCTACACCTTC
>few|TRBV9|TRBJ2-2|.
CASSVRGDTGELFF
TGTGCCAGCAGCGTGAGGGGAGACACCGGGGAGCTGTTTTTT
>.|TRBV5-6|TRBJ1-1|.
CASSLPGERNTEAFF
TGTGCCAGCAGCTTGCCCGGGGAAAGGAACACTGAAGCTTTCTTT
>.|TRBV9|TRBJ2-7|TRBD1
CASSVGPGGYEQYF
TGTGCCAGCAGCGTAGGCCCAGGGGGCTACGAGCAGTACTTC
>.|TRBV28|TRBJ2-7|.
CASSLAGPYEQYF
TGTGCCAGCAGTTTAGCAGGGCCCTACGAGCAGTACTTC
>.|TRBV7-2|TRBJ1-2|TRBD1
CASSPRTGGAEGYTF
TGTGCCAGCAGCCCGCGGACAGGGGGCGCAGAGGGCTACACCTTC
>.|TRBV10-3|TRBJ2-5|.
CAISESSAVQETQYF
TGTGCCATCAGTGAGTCGTCAGCGGTCCAAGAGACCCAGTACTTC
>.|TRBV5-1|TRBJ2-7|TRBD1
CASSPGTAYEQYF
TGCGCCAGCAGCCCCGGGACAGCCTACGAGCAGTACTTC
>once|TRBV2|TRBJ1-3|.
CASSQTGSGNTIYF
TGTGCCAGCAGCCAGACGGGGTCTGGAAACACCATATATTTT